Listed below are T cell receptor beta chains from one sample, sequenced in a study of blood T cell repertoires in COVID-19. Generated by immunoSEQ multiplex PCR, the TCRdb table keeps only in-frame clones and is missing some. The table has 100,000 or so clones, roughly 79% seen once. The material sequenced was peripheral blood. These receptors came from a man of 80 years or more with acute or convalescent COVID-19. Both conserved end residues are part of each CDR3. D genes are given only for firm matches. Part of the rows lack a size; the others show once, few, many or a class for expanded clones.

TRBV28,NA,TRBD1,TRBJ2-1,CASSSQGARTYNEQFF,TGTGCCAGCAGCTCCCAGGGGGCTCGAACTTACAATGAGCAGTTCTTC
TRBV1,once,NA,TRBJ2-5,CTSSQVTSDTQETQYF,TGCACCAGCAGCCAAGTGACTAGCGACACCCAAGAGACCCAGTACTTC
TRBV7-3,NA,TRBD1,TRBJ1-1,CASSLKPGGRWEAFF,TGTGCCAGCAGCCTTAAACCAGGGGGCCGATGGGAAGCTTTCTTT
TRBV10-3,NA,NA,TRBJ2-5,CAISDRGAETQYF,TGTGCCATCAGTGATCGGGGTGCGGAGACCCAGTACTTC
TRBV3-1/TRBV3-2,NA,TRBD1,TRBJ1-3,CASSQARTGPILPNTIYF,TGTGCCAGCAGCCAAGCCAGGACAGGACCTATCCTCCCAAACACCATATATTTT
TRBV29-1,NA,TRBD2,TRBJ2-2,CSVPRLAGGTTGELFF,TGCAGCGTTCCCCGACTAGCGGGAGGAACGACCGGGGAGCTGTTTTTT
TRBV19,NA,NA,TRBJ1-6,CASSLPRQRGVSPLHF,TGTGCCAGTAGCCTTCCCCGACAGCGCGGGGTTTCACCCCTCCACTTT
TRBV18,NA,NA,TRBJ1-1,CASSPPGRGLNTEAFF,TGTGCCAGCTCACCACCGGGGCGGGGGTTGAACACTGAAGCTTTCTTT
TRBV19,NA,NA,TRBJ1-6,CASSPPIPGNSPLHF,TGTGCCAGTAGCCCCCCGATTCCGGGGAATTCACCCCTCCACTTT
TRBV29-1,NA,TRBD1,TRBJ1-1,CSLFQGARDTEAFF,TGCAGCCTCTTCCAGGGGGCGCGGGACACTGAAGCTTTCTTT
TRBV3-1/TRBV3-2,NA,TRBD1,TRBJ2-7,CASSLSDRGSYEQYF,TGTGCCAGCAGCCTCTCGGACAGGGGGTCCTACGAGCAGTACTTC
TRBV2,NA,NA,TRBJ2-7,CASGALYEQYF,TGTGCCAGCGGGGCTTTGTACGAGCAGTACTTC
TRBV2,NA,TRBD1,TRBJ2-2,CASSPTGMNTGELFF,TGTGCCAGCAGCCCGACAGGGATGAACACCGGGGAGCTGTTTTTT
TRBV4-1,NA,NA,TRBJ2-1,CASSQGQVSYNEQFF,TGCGCCAGCAGCCAAGGACAGGTCTCCTACAATGAGCAGTTCTTC
TRBV5-1,NA,NA,TRBJ2-2,CASSLDPRTAGELFF,TGCGCCAGCAGCTTGGACCCCCGGACAGCCGGGGAGCTGTTTTTT
TRBV5-1,NA,NA,TRBJ2-1,CATAAPQAYNEQFF,TGCGCCACCGCAGCCCCACAGGCCTACAATGAGCAGTTCTTC
TRBV15,NA,TRBD1,TRBJ2-2,CATSRANRQGNTGELFF,TGTGCCACCAGCAGAGCAAACCGACAGGGCAACACCGGGGAGCTGTTTTTT
TRBV5-1,NA,TRBD1,TRBJ1-1,CASRPTGGRLGAFF,TGCGCCAGCAGACCGACAGGGGGCAGATTGGGAGCTTTCTTT
TRBV28,NA,TRBD1,TRBJ1-4,CASSSQTGTGGREKLFF,TGTGCCAGCAGTTCCCAGACAGGGACAGGGGGCAGGGAAAAACTGTTTTTT
TRBV28,NA,TRBD1,TRBJ1-1,CASSLFPRQGAVTEAFF,TGTGCCAGCAGTTTATTCCCGCGACAGGGGGCCGTCACTGAAGCTTTCTTT
TRBV6-6,NA,NA,TRBJ2-6,CASCTAGANVLTF,TGTGCCAGCTGTACGGCTGGGGCCAACGTCCTGACTTTC
TRBV5-5,NA,NA,TRBJ2-7,CASSLDSFEQYF,TGTGCCAGCAGCTTGGACTCGTTCGAGCAGTACTTC
TRBV4-2,few,TRBD1,TRBJ2-4,CASSQFGQGPHIQYF,TGTGCCAGCAGCCAGTTCGGACAGGGGCCGCACATTCAGTACTTC
TRBV7-2,once,TRBD1,TRBJ1-1,CASSWTGNTEAFF,TGTGCCAGCAGCTGGACAGGGAACACTGAAGCTTTCTTT
TRBV7-2,NA,NA,TRBJ2-2,CASSLRASSTGELFF,TGTGCCAGCAGCTTAAGAGCTTCAAGCACCGGGGAGCTGTTTTTT